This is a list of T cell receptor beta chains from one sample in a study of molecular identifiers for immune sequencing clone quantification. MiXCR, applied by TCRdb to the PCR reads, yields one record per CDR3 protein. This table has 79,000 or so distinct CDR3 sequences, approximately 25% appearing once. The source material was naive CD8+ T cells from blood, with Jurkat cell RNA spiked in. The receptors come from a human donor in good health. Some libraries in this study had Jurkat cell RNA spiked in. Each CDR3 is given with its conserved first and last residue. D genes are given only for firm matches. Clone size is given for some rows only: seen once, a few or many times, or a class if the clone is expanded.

CDR3 protein: CASSGDLYWGEQFF
CDR3 DNA: TGTGCCAGCAGTGGGGACTTATACTGGGGTGAGCAGTTCTTC
D gene: -
J gene: TRBJ2-1
clone size: few
V gene: TRBV6-2/TRBV6-3

CDR3 protein: CASSLASGYTDTQYF
CDR3 DNA: TGTGCCAGCAGCTTAGCTAGCGGTTACACAGATACGCAGTATTTT
D gene: -
J gene: TRBJ2-3
clone size: -
V gene: TRBV7-2

CDR3 protein: CASSLVSSQETQYF
CDR3 DNA: TGTGCCAGCAGTTTAGTTTCCAGCCAAGAGACCCAGTACTTC
D gene: -
J gene: TRBJ2-5
clone size: many
V gene: TRBV28

CDR3 protein: CARSQGRSYEQYF
CDR3 DNA: TGCGCCCGCAGCCAAGGGAGAAGCTACGAGCAGTACTTC
D gene: -
J gene: TRBJ2-7
clone size: -
V gene: TRBV4-3

CDR3 protein: CASSPPRGGTNSPLHF
CDR3 DNA: TGTGCCAGCAGTCCCCCCCGGGGGGGGACTAATTCACCCCTCCACTTT
D gene: -
J gene: TRBJ1-6
clone size: few
V gene: TRBV27

CDR3 protein: CSALGSGYSNQPQHF
CDR3 DNA: TGCAGTGCCCTGGGCAGTGGTTATAGCAATCAGCCCCAGCATTTT
D gene: -
J gene: TRBJ1-5
clone size: few
V gene: TRBV20-1

CDR3 protein: CATSSLLETQYF
CDR3 DNA: TGTGCCACCAGCAGTCTACTCGAGACCCAGTACTTC
D gene: -
J gene: TRBJ2-5
clone size: many
V gene: TRBV15

CDR3 protein: CASSLEAQPQHF
CDR3 DNA: TGTGCCAGCAGCCTAGAAGCGCAGCCCCAGCATTTT
D gene: -
J gene: TRBJ1-5
clone size: many
V gene: TRBV7-9

CDR3 protein: CSARKLAGHNEQFF
CDR3 DNA: TGCAGTGCTAGAAAACTAGCGGGCCACAATGAGCAGTTCTTC
D gene: TRBD2
J gene: TRBJ2-1
clone size: -
V gene: TRBV20-1

CDR3 protein: CSANGDTQYF
CDR3 DNA: TGCAGTGCAAACGGAGATACGCAGTATTTT
D gene: -
J gene: TRBJ2-3
clone size: many
V gene: TRBV20-1

CDR3 protein: CASSGGTPSLF
CDR3 DNA: TGTGCCAGCAGTGGAGGGACTCCTAGTCTTTTC
D gene: -
J gene: TRBJ2-1
clone size: few
V gene: TRBV2

CDR3 protein: CATSREGAGQFF
CDR3 DNA: TGTGCCACCAGCAGAGAAGGTGCCGGGCAGTTCTTC
D gene: -
J gene: TRBJ2-1
clone size: few
V gene: TRBV15

CDR3 protein: CASSADRGIYNEQFF
CDR3 DNA: TGTGCCAGCAGCGCGGACAGGGGGATCTACAATGAGCAGTTCTTC
D gene: TRBD1
J gene: TRBJ2-1
clone size: -
V gene: TRBV7-2

CDR3 protein: CASSLSPGLAANNEQFF
CDR3 DNA: TGTGCCAGCAGCTTATCTCCGGGACTAGCCGCTAACAATGAGCAGTTCTTC
D gene: TRBD2
J gene: TRBJ2-1
clone size: many
V gene: TRBV7-2

CDR3 protein: CASSQFAGAQETQYF
CDR3 DNA: TGTGCCAGCAGCCAATTTGCGGGGGCTCAAGAGACCCAGTACTTC
D gene: -
J gene: TRBJ2-5
clone size: -
V gene: TRBV14

CDR3 protein: CASSYGLEMNTEAFF
CDR3 DNA: TGTGCCAGCAGTTATGGGTTAGAAATGAACACTGAAGCTTTCTTT
D gene: -
J gene: TRBJ1-1
clone size: many
V gene: TRBV6-1

CDR3 protein: CASSIGTEFNSPLHF
CDR3 DNA: TGTGCCAGTAGTATCGGGACGGAGTTCAATTCACCCCTCCACTTT
D gene: -
J gene: TRBJ1-6
clone size: few
V gene: TRBV19

CDR3 protein: CASSQGLGYEQYF
CDR3 DNA: TGCGCCAGCAGCCAGGGACTGGGATACGAGCAGTACTTC
D gene: -
J gene: TRBJ2-7
clone size: many
V gene: TRBV4-3

CDR3 protein: CATGDSSGPQHF
CDR3 DNA: TGTGCCACCGGTGACTCCTCTGGGCCCCAGCATTTT
D gene: -
J gene: TRBJ1-5
clone size: -
V gene: TRBV24-1

CDR3 protein: CSVEDRRDRAGNTIYF
CDR3 DNA: TGCAGCGTTGAAGATCGAAGGGACAGGGCTGGAAACACCATATATTTT
D gene: TRBD1
J gene: TRBJ1-3
clone size: few
V gene: TRBV29-1

CDR3 protein: CASSQEVTSVWTQYF
CDR3 DNA: TGCGCCAGCAGCCAAGAGGTGACTAGTGTATGGACCCAGTACTTC
D gene: -
J gene: TRBJ2-5
clone size: -
V gene: TRBV4-1

CDR3 protein: CASSFSGEFYEQYF
CDR3 DNA: TGTGCCAGCAGTTTCTCGGGGGAGTTCTACGAGCAGTACTTC
D gene: -
J gene: TRBJ2-7
clone size: many
V gene: TRBV6-5

CDR3 protein: CASSPRTSGRFNEQFF
CDR3 DNA: TGTGCCAGCAGCCCGAGGACTAGCGGGAGATTCAATGAGCAGTTCTTC
D gene: TRBD2
J gene: TRBJ2-1
clone size: many
V gene: TRBV7-6

CDR3 protein: CASSQFEFGNQPQHF
CDR3 DNA: TGTGCCAGCAGTCAATTCGAGTTTGGCAATCAGCCCCAGCATTTT
D gene: -
J gene: TRBJ1-5
clone size: many
V gene: TRBV28

CDR3 protein: CASSIGVTTNEKLFF
CDR3 DNA: TGTGCCAGCAGCATCGGGGTTACAACTAATGAAAAACTGTTTTTT
D gene: -
J gene: TRBJ1-4
clone size: many
V gene: TRBV7-9

CDR3 protein: CASKAGGHQYNTQYF
CDR3 DNA: TGTGCCAGCAAAGCGGGAGGGCACCAGTATAATACGCAGTATTTT
D gene: TRBD2
J gene: TRBJ2-3
clone size: many
V gene: TRBV27

CDR3 protein: CASSLTTGGAHEKLFF
CDR3 DNA: TGTGCCAGCAGCCTAACTACAGGGGGCGCTCATGAAAAACTGTTTTTT
D gene: TRBD1
J gene: TRBJ1-4
clone size: many
V gene: TRBV7-9

CDR3 protein: CASSFGQSLSGNTIYF
CDR3 DNA: TGTGCCAGCAGCTTTGGACAGTCACTCTCTGGAAACACCATATATTTT
D gene: -
J gene: TRBJ1-3
clone size: many
V gene: TRBV7-2

CDR3 protein: CAWDIFGGELFF
CDR3 DNA: TGTGCCTGGGACATATTTGGCGGGGAGCTGTTTTTT
D gene: -
J gene: TRBJ2-2
clone size: many
V gene: TRBV30

CDR3 protein: CASSDGGAGPHF
CDR3 DNA: TGTGCCAGTAGTGACGGGGGGGCCGGCCCCCATTTT
D gene: TRBD2
J gene: TRBJ2-3
clone size: -
V gene: TRBV19

CDR3 protein: CASSLAGPINIQYF
CDR3 DNA: TGTGCCAGCAGCTTAGCAGGACCCATTAACATTCAGTACTTC
D gene: -
J gene: TRBJ2-4
clone size: -
V gene: TRBV13

CDR3 protein: CASKGAGGTQYF
CDR3 DNA: TGTGCCAGTAAGGGGGCTGGGGGGACCCAGTACTTC
D gene: TRBD1
J gene: TRBJ2-5
clone size: few
V gene: TRBV19

CDR3 protein: CASKIGQGQPQHF
CDR3 DNA: TGTGCCAGTAAAATTGGACAGGGTCAGCCCCAGCATTTT
D gene: TRBD1
J gene: TRBJ1-5
clone size: few
V gene: TRBV19

CDR3 protein: CASGSSGTNVLTF
CDR3 DNA: TGTGCCAGCGGGTCCTCTGGGACCAACGTCCTGACTTTC
D gene: -
J gene: TRBJ2-6
clone size: many
V gene: TRBV7-9

CDR3 protein: CASSTPGTPNTEAFF
CDR3 DNA: TGTGCCAGCAGCACCCCCGGGACACCGAACACTGAAGCTTTCTTT
D gene: -
J gene: TRBJ1-1
clone size: few
V gene: TRBV7-9

CDR3 protein: CASSFGGGTDTQYF
CDR3 DNA: TGTGCCAGCAGCTTTGGGGGCGGGACAGATACGCAGTATTTT
D gene: -
J gene: TRBJ2-3
clone size: many
V gene: TRBV7-6

CDR3 protein: CASSQVTSGGAGADTQYF
CDR3 DNA: TGTGCCAGCAGCCAAGTGACTAGCGGGGGGGCCGGTGCAGATACGCAGTATTTT
D gene: TRBD2
J gene: TRBJ2-3
clone size: few
V gene: TRBV3-1

CDR3 protein: CASSPDPGQDSYEQYF
CDR3 DNA: TGTGCCAGCTCACCTGATCCGGGACAGGACTCCTACGAGCAGTACTTC
D gene: TRBD1
J gene: TRBJ2-7
clone size: few
V gene: TRBV18